This T cell receptor (beta chain) was retrieved from a study of response to subunit inactivated influenza vaccine. TCRdb analysed the RT-PCR reads with MiXCR anew, one entry per CDR3 protein. Altogether about 500,000 distinct CDR3 sequences are present, 15% to 20% being singletons, with the ten largest covering 2.5% to 3.5%. Germline assignment: CDR1 SGHRS and CDR2 YFSETQ. The CDR3 loop spans 16 amino acids. The junction had 8 bases not matched to a gene; V was cut back by 2 bases and J by 5 bases. The receptor was isolated from a man aged 50 to 75 who received an inactivated influenza vaccine. V usage is TRBV5-1 and J usage is TRBJ1-4, with 8 bases aligning to TRBD1. The starting material was CD4+ T cells sorted from PBMCs, obtained roughly 24 months after vaccination. For the CDR3, the DNA is TGCGCCAGCAGCTTTGGGACAGGCAACGGGAATGAAAAACTGTTTTTT. Its translation: CASSFGTGNGNEKLFF.